This T cell receptor (beta chain) was retrieved from a study of early T cells in non-severe SARS-CoV-2 infection. Overall study: Sequencing of bulk RNA from unsorted whole blood was done, without chain pairing.

Each single cDNA molecule received a unique molecular identifier. TCRdb re-called the 5' RACE reads with MiXCR, one entry per CDR3 protein. The sample has about 42,000 distinct CDR3 sequences; roughly 7.1% are singletons. The length of the CDR3 is 15 residues. The V gene's germline CDR1 is MNHEY and CDR2 SVGEGT. With V trimmed by 7 bases and J by 5 bases, 9 bases remained unmatched. Overall study findings and caveats: VDJdb matches were skewed toward anti-spike CD8 T cell responses.

Comments on this clonotype: Its specificity is not known.

The receptor was isolated from an adult who was a healthcare worker with PCR-confirmed SARS-CoV-2 infection or an uninfected control (not recorded which). The specimen sequenced was whole blood. V and J are TRBV6-2 or TRBV6-3 and TRBJ2-2; 8 nucleotides agree with TRBD1. Here the CDR3 DNA reads TGTGCCAGCAACGAAAGGACAGGGAGTACCGGGGAGCTGTTTTTT. It codes for CASNERTGSTGELFF.